This T cell receptor beta chain was recorded in a study of early T cells in non-severe SARS-CoV-2 infection. TCRdb reprocessed the 5' RACE reads with MiXCR, giving one entry per CDR3 protein. The data contain some 40,000 distinct CDR3 sequences, 9.5% to 15% of them singletons. The V gene's germline CDR1 is SNHLY and CDR2 FYNNEI. This CDR3 comprises 12 residues. The V and J ends lost 10 bases and 8 bases respectively, with 18 bases between them. The rearrangement joins TRBV2 to TRBJ2-7; the D gene is possibly TRBD1 (6 bases). The sample was whole blood. This receptor was taken from an adult who was a healthcare worker with PCR-confirmed SARS-CoV-2 infection or an uninfected control (not recorded which). In DNA form, the CDR3 reads TGTGCCACCGCCGGGACACAGTACAAGCAGTACTTC. Translated: CATAGTQYKQYF. Variable domain in full (rest from reference TRBV2 and TRBJ2-7): EPEVTQTPSHQVTQMGQEVILRCVPISNHLYFYWYRQILGQKVEFLVSFYNNEISEKSEIFDDQFSVERPDGSNFTLKIRSTKLEDSAMYFCATAGTQYKQYFGPGTRLTVT.